The 26 T cell receptor beta chains presented below share a single source sample, sequenced in a study of T-cell reconstitution after alpha-beta-depleted transplantation in children. Molecular barcoding with unique molecular identifiers was used for the TCRbeta library. TCRdb ran MiXCR on the PCR reads and lists one entry per CDR3 protein. The table records some 200,000 distinct CDR3 sequences, approximately 6.9% of them present only once. Sample: PBMCs, taken before TCRalphabeta/CD19-depleted stem cell transplant. The source is a boy younger than 10 with acute lymphoblastic leukemia, due to receive a stem cell transplant.

This clonotype was observed a handful of times. The chain is built from TRBV3-1 and TRBJ1-1; no reliable D call. The CDR3 runs to 13 residues. Germline V CDR1 and CDR2: LGHDT, YNNKEL (reference sequence). With 4 bases removed from V and 4 bases from J, the gap between germline ends came to 10 bases. The DNA of the CDR3 is TGTGCCAGCAGCCTCCCCCCAAGCACTGAAGCTTTCTTT. It yields the protein CASSLPPSTEAFF.

This clonotype was counted many times. The chain has TRBV7-2 and TRBJ2-7; D perhaps matches TRBD2 (5 bases). CDR1 and CDR2 (germline): SGHTA, FQGNSA. Trimming took off 8 bases at V and 0 bases at J, with 8 bases between the two ends. The CDR3 length is 12 residues. The CDR3, as DNA: TGTGCCAGCCGGAGGAGCTCCTACGAGCAGTACTTC. Its protein is CASRRSSYEQYF.

The rearrangement uses TRBV5-1 and TRBJ1-3, with a tentative D call TRBD1 (5 bases). Between the trimmed V and J ends, which lost 1 base and 2 bases, there was a span of 7 bases. Germline lookup yields CDR1 SGHRS and CDR2 YFSETQ. The CDR3 consists of 14 residues. This CDR3 reads CASSLSGTGNTIYF. The CDR3 DNA sequence: TGCGCCAGCAGCTTGTCAGGGACTGGAAACACCATATATTTT. The full variable domain, completed using reference TRBV5-1 and TRBJ1-3, is KAGVTQTPRYLIKTRGQQVTLSCSPISGHRSVSWYQQTPGQGLQFLFEYFSETQRNKGNFPGRFSGRQFSNSRSEMNVSTLELGDSALYLCASSLSGTGNTIYFGEGSWLTVV.

This clonotype was seen at least ten times. The V and J genes are TRBV7-2 and TRBJ2-3; a possible D gene is TRBD2 (5 bases). Germline values: CDR1 SGHTA, CDR2 FQGNSA. The CDR3 totals 15 residues. Trimming removed 1 base from V and 3 bases from J, with 11 bases in between. CDR3 in DNA: TGTGCCAGCAGCTTAGGAGGGCTGAGTACAGATACGCAGTATTTT. Amino acids: CASSLGGLSTDTQYF.

This clonotype was seen only a few times. One end of the junction is discordant with germline, which a read error may explain. This rearrangement joins TRBV7-9 to TRBJ2-3; TRBD2 matches at 7 bases. Germline loops: CDR1 SEHNR, CDR2 FQNEAQ (reference sequence). This CDR3 spans 16 amino acids. CDR3 DNA: TGTGCCAGCAGCGAAACTCTAGCGGACGGCACAGATACGCATTATTTT. Its translation is CASSETLADGTDTHYF. The whole variable domain, remainder taken from reference TRBV7-9 and TRBJ2-3, is DTGVSQNPRHKITKRGQNVTFRCDPISEHNRLYWYRQTLGQGPEFLTYFQNEAQLEKSRLLSDRFSAERPKGSFSTLEIQRTEQGDSAMYLCASSETLADGTDTHYFGPGTRLTVL.

This clonotype occurred a few times. J is TRBJ2-7 and V is TRBV12-3 or TRBV12-4, with D uncertain. There are 13 residues in the CDR3. Trimming shortened V by 3 bases and J by 2 bases, and 8 bases separated the two germline ends. The CDR3 sequence: CASSFGPTYEQYF. The CDR3 DNA follows: TGTGCCAGCAGTTTCGGGCCAACCTACGAGCAGTACTTC.

In its sample, this clonotype was seen many times. This chain connects TRBV9 to TRBJ2-1, with 7 bases matching TRBD1. The CDR3 covers 16 residues. The V gene end was trimmed by 0 bases and the J gene end by 2 bases; junction bases not matched to a gene: 5. Germline CDR1 and CDR2: SGDLS and YYNGEE. CDR3: CASSVAGQVTYNEQFF. The CDR3 DNA reads as TGTGCCAGCAGCGTAGCTGGACAGGTCACCTACAATGAGCAGTTCTTC.

This clonotype was seen at least ten times. V and J are TRBV28 and TRBJ1-1; 8 nucleotides align to TRBD1. Germline assignment: CDR1 MDHEN and CDR2 SYDVKM. CDR3 length equals 12 residues. The CDR3 is CGCRGRGTEAFF. The CDR3 DNA reads TGTGGGTGCAGGGGGCGAGGGACTGAAGCTTTCTTT.

In its sample, this clonotype was seen many times. The chain is built from TRBV11-3 and TRBJ2-1; D is tentatively TRBD1 or TRBD2 (5 bases each). From germline, CDR1 is SGHNT and CDR2 YENEEA. V was trimmed by 3 bases and J by 6 bases, leaving 9 bases between them. The CDR3 runs 13 residues. The CDR3 here is CASSLGVRNEQFF. The CDR3 coding sequence is TGTGCCAGCAGCTTGGGGGTTCGCAATGAGCAGTTCTTC.

This clonotype has at least ten counts. The chain carries TRBV20-1 and TRBJ2-1; maybe TRBD1 (6 bases). CDR3 length: 11 residues. Per germline, CDR1 DFQATT and CDR2 SNEGSKA (reference sequence). V dropped 7 bases and J dropped 7 bases, with 11 bases sitting between them. The CDR3 nucleotides read TGCAGTGGGCCTAGGGGGAATGAGCAGTTCTTC. Translated: CSGPRGNEQFF.

Ten or more counts support this clonotype. This chain links TRBV29-1 with TRBJ1-1; D unresolved. V was trimmed by 2 bases and J by 0 bases, leaving 16 bases between them. The CDR3 runs 16 residues. Germline V gene data show CDR1 as SQVTM and CDR2 as ANQGSEA. Here the CDR3 DNA reads TGCAGCGTTGAAACTGAACTTATCAGGATGAACACTGAAGCTTTCTTT. This sequence encodes CSVETELIRMNTEAFF.

J is TRBJ2-3 and V is TRBV30, with D possibly being TRBD2 (5 bases). CDR1 and CDR2 (germline): GTSNPN, SVGIG (reference sequence). The CDR3 length is 13 residues. V shed 3 bases and J shed 5 bases, with 12 bases lying between them. For the CDR3, the DNA is TGTGCCTGGAGCCGAGCGGATGGAGATACGCAGTATTTT. It is translated as CAWSRADGDTQYF.

This clonotype was observed many times. The genes are TRBV5-1 and TRBJ2-7, with 10 bases fitting TRBD1. The CDR3 consists of 13 residues. The germline CDR1 and CDR2 sequences are SGHRS and YFSETQ. V was clipped by 9 bases and J by 2 bases; unmatched bases: 5. The CDR3 nucleotides are TGCGCCACCGGGACAGGGGATACCTACGAGCAGTACTTC. This translates into CATGTGDTYEQYF.

This clonotype was detected many times. This rearrangement joins TRBV5-1 to TRBJ2-6; TRBD2 is a possible D gene (6 bases). CDR1 is SGHRS, CDR2 YFSETQ, per germline. The CDR3 loop spans 13 amino acids. V lost 4 bases and J 6 bases, leaving 8 bases between the germline ends. The DNA of the CDR3 is TGCGCCAGCAGCCCGGGAGAGGCCAACGTCCTGACTTTC. This codes for CASSPGEANVLTF.

In the case of this clonotype: Just one base apart from a much larger clone, this may be a read error. The V gene is TRBV20-1, the J gene TRBJ2-5, with 10 bases lining up with TRBD1. CDR1 DFQATT and CDR2 SNEGSKA come from the germline V gene (reference sequence). This CDR3 spans 12 amino acids. CDR3 loop: CGAWDRGETQYF. The CDR3 coding sequence is TGCGGTGCTTGGGACAGGGGAGAGACCCAGTACTTC.

This clonotype was detected many times. The genes are TRBV29-1 and TRBJ2-1, with TRBD2 matching over 11 bases. This CDR3 region has 15 residues. Germline V gene lookup returns CDR1 SQVTM and CDR2 ANQGSEA. Losses at the gene ends were 4 bases for V and 5 bases for J; bases not matched to a gene: 7. This chain's CDR3 is CSVASSGGFNNEQFF. CDR3 DNA sequence: TGCAGCGTTGCGTCTAGCGGGGGGTTCAACAATGAGCAGTTCTTC.

V gene TRBV29-1 combines with J gene TRBJ2-2; 8 nucleotides match TRBD2. Trimming removed 7 bases from V and 7 bases from J; junction bases left unmatched: 8. In germline, CDR1 is SQVTM, CDR2 ANQGSEA. The CDR3 length is 13 residues. In nucleotides, the CDR3 is TGCAGCGCCGGGGGGGGACTCGGCGGGGAGCTGTTTTTT. Amino acids: CSAGGGLGGELFF.

This clonotype has at least ten counts. The J gene is TRBJ2-7, the V gene TRBV4-2, with D unresolved. Looked up from germline, CDR1 is LGHNA and CDR2 is YNFKEQ. Trimming stripped 0 bases from V and 3 bases from J, with 0 bases between. CDR3 length: 11 amino acids. For the CDR3, the DNA is TGTGCCAGCAGCCAAGACTACGAGCAGTACTTC. Translated, it gives CASSQDYEQYF.

This clonotype was recorded at least ten times. The chain combines TRBV12-3 or TRBV12-4 with TRBJ1-5, with TRBD1 matching 8 bases. The CDR3 sequence is 16 residues long. The V segment lost 4 bases and the J segment 3 bases; nucleotides outside the gene matches: 8. The CDR3 DNA sequence: TGTGCCAGCAGTTCACAGGGACAGGTTTTCAATCAGCCCCAGCATTTT. It specifies CASSSQGQVFNQPQHF.

This clonotype was counted many times. V is TRBV28 and J is TRBJ1-4; 9 bases align to TRBD1. The CDR3 contains 17 residues. V lost 2 bases to trimming and J lost 8 bases; unmatched junction nucleotides: 12. Germline CDR1 and CDR2: MDHEN and SYDVKM. CDR3 sequence: CASSLSVGTGIGEKLFF. Written as DNA, the CDR3 is TGTGCCAGCAGTTTAAGCGTAGGGACAGGGATCGGAGAAAAACTGTTTTTT.

V and J are TRBV6-7 and TRBJ1-2; TRBD1 aligns across 7 bases. TRBV6-7 is marked as an open reading frame, function uncertain. This CDR3 has 15 amino acids. The CDR3 spells CLDFERRGYNYGYTF. In DNA form, the CDR3 reads TGTTTGGATTTCGAACGCAGGGGGTACAACTATGGCTACACCTTC.

This clonotype was observed at least ten times. This chain joins TRBV20-1 and TRBJ1-6, with 10 bases that match TRBD1. With V trimmed by 2 bases and J by 9 bases, 13 bases remained unmatched. The germline CDR1 and CDR2 sequences are DFQATT and SNEGSKA (reference sequence). CDR3 length: 17 amino acids. The chain's CDR3 is CSARLKGQGHLRSPLHF. CDR3 in DNA: TGCAGTGCTAGACTGAAGGGACAGGGGCACTTACGTTCACCCCTCCACTTT.

This clonotype was counted only a few times. The V and J genes are TRBV18 and TRBJ1-5; D is undetermined. With 2 bases removed from V and 2 bases from J, the gap between germline ends came to 7 bases. CDR3 size: 14 residues. Looked up from germline, CDR1 is KGHSH and CDR2 is LQKENI. CDR3 sequence: CASSPLQGNQPQHF. CDR3 nucleotide sequence: TGTGCCAGCTCACCATTGCAGGGCAATCAGCCCCAGCATTTT. The complete variable domain, with remaining parts taken from reference TRBV18 and TRBJ1-5, reads NAGVMQNPRHLVRRRGQEARLRCSPMKGHSHVYWYRQLPEEGLKFMVYLQKENIIDESGMPKERFSAEFPKEGPSILRIQQVVRGDSAAYFCASSPLQGNQPQHFGDGTRLSIL.

This chain joins TRBV6-1 and TRBJ1-5, with D perhaps TRBD1 (6 bases). The germline V and J ends were trimmed by 4 bases and 4 bases, with 8 bases remaining between them. The V gene's germline CDR1 is MNHNS and CDR2 SASEGT. This CDR3 is built from 13 residues. The DNA for the CDR3 is TGTGCCAGCAGTGTCCAGGGGAATCAGCCCCAGCATTTT. Amino acid sequence: CASSVQGNQPQHF.

This clonotype has at least ten counts. This rearrangement joins TRBV5-1 to TRBJ2-7; 9 bases are a match to TRBD1. J lost 5 bases, V lost 5 bases, and 8 bases had no gene match. CDR1 is SGHRS, CDR2 YFSETQ, per germline. The CDR3 runs 14 residues. CDR3: CASRPGTGNNEQYF. DNA for the CDR3: TGCGCCAGCAGACCCGGGACAGGGAACAACGAGCAGTACTTC.

At least ten counts were recorded for this clonotype. The rearrangement uses TRBV7-2 and TRBJ2-7, with 9 bases matching TRBD1. The V segment lost 6 bases and the J segment 3 bases; nucleotides outside the gene matches: 9. The CDR3 sequence is 15 residues long. Germline lookup yields CDR1 SGHTA and CDR2 FQGNSA. Written as DNA, the CDR3 is TGTGCCAGCAGTAGAGGGGGGACAGGGTTCTACGAGCAGTACTTC. It encodes CASSRGGTGFYEQYF.